The 20 T cell receptor beta chains below all came from one sample that was sequenced in a study of T cell clonotyping in hematopoietic cell transplantation (dated by TCRdb to the early 2020s). Receptors were amplified or captured by the immunoSEQ multiplex PCR assay. TCRdb stores this immuneACCESS table with in-frame sequences only. Part of the clones is absent; in the studies checked, under half of the shortfall reflects unresolved V genes, and no reason is known for the rest. The sample table shows approximately 5,700 clones, and around three quarters are seen once. Roughly a fifth of the sample is held by the ten biggest clonotypes. The label giving this sample's time point can be read as: 100 days after allo-HCT. Sample: peripheral blood mononuclear cells, taken 100 days after allogeneic stem cell transplant. The origin of the receptors is a male patient between 60 and 69 years old who had an allogeneic stem cell transplant, so T cells may come from the graft donor. Some clones in this sample may be carry-over from other donors' samples.

V is TRBV4-2 and J is TRBJ2-3, with D possibly TRBD2 on 5 matching bases. Germline lookup yields CDR1 LGHNA and CDR2 YNFKEQ. V lost 0 bases and J 3 bases, leaving 10 bases between the germline ends. The CDR3 sequence is 15 residues long. The CDR3 spells CASSQDGPGTDTQYF. CDR3 DNA: TGTGCCAGCAGCCAAGATGGTCCGGGGACAGATACGCAGTATTTT.

This chain connects TRBV7-2 to TRBJ2-7; D is unclear. This CDR3 has 15 residues. V was trimmed by 2 bases and J by 0 bases, leaving 11 bases between them. Looked up from germline, CDR1 is SGHTA and CDR2 is FQGNSA. The CDR3 DNA follows: TGTGCCAGCAGCTTACACAGAAGTTACTCCTACGAGCAGTACTTC. This gives the protein CASSLHRSYSYEQYF.

The rearrangement links TRBV7-2 to TRBJ1-2, with D possibly TRBD1 on 6 matching bases. Between the trimmed V and J ends, which lost 0 bases and 0 bases, there was a span of 23 bases. The CDR3 is 20 residues long. Germline loops: CDR1 SGHTA, CDR2 FQGNSA. CDR3 nucleotide sequence: TGTGCCAGCAGCTTAGCGTTCCAGGGGAAGGGGAACGGGGCTAACTATGGCTACACCTTC. This encodes CASSLAFQGKGNGANYGYTF.

CDR3 residues: CASSQVGENQPQHF. The DNA of the CDR3 is TGCGCCAGCAGCCAAGTTGGGGAAAATCAGCCCCAGCATTTT. The J gene is TRBJ1-5, the V gene TRBV4-3; no clear D gene. The V end was cut by 1 base, the J end by 4 bases, with 8 bases between. CDR3 size: 14 residues. Germline CDR1 is LGHNA and CDR2 is YSLEER.

The chain joins TRBV7-3 to TRBJ2-3; the D is unclear. Germline CDR1 reads SGHTA; CDR2 reads FQGTGA. The CDR3 is made up of 13 amino acids. Trimming took off 6 bases at V and 1 base at J, with 8 bases between the two ends. The CDR3 nucleotides are TGTGCCAGCAGGCAGTCGGGCACAGATACGCAGTATTTT. It specifies CASRQSGTDTQYF.

The chain is built from TRBV19 and TRBJ2-2, with D perhaps TRBD1 or TRBD2 (5 bases each). Deletions cut 7 bases from V and 1 base from J, with 10 bases between. Germline-derived CDR1 and CDR2 are LNHDA and SQIVND (reference sequence). The CDR3 extends over 14 amino acids. CDR3 sequence: CASKWDENTGELFF. The CDR3 DNA sequence: TGTGCCAGTAAGTGGGACGAGAACACCGGGGAGCTGTTTTTT.

The J gene is TRBJ1-4, the V gene TRBV19; D gene uncertain. V was pared by 3 bases and J by 3 bases, with 11 bases between. CDR1 is LNHDA, CDR2 SQIVND, per germline (reference sequence). This CDR3 comprises 15 residues. The CDR3 DNA reads as TGTGCCAGTAGTATTCTGACACACTCTAATGAAAAACTGTTTTTT. Its protein is CASSILTHSNEKLFF.

The V and J genes are TRBV27 and TRBJ2-7; 11 bases fit TRBD1. The V and J ends lost 6 bases and 3 bases, in that order; junction bases with no gene match: 10. The CDR3 loop spans 16 amino acids. Germline V gene data show CDR1 as MNHEY and CDR2 as SMNVEV (reference sequence). CDR3 nucleotide sequence: TGTGCCAGCAGCATGAGAGGGGACAGGGGGGGCTACGAGCAGTACTTC. Protein sequence: CASSMRGDRGGYEQYF.

The chain is built from TRBV4-3 and TRBJ2-2; D is unclear. V was shortened by 1 base and J by 0 bases, with 6 bases between the two germline ends. Per the germline V gene, CDR1 is LGHNA and CDR2 is YSLEER. The CDR3 is made up of 15 amino acids. In nucleotides, the CDR3 is TGCGCCAGCAGCCAAGGAGGTCCGAACACCGGGGAGCTGTTTTTT. It translates to CASSQGGPNTGELFF.

This clone is termed medium-sized (0.01 to 0.1%). V and J are TRBV9 and TRBJ2-5, with 12 bases aligning to TRBD2. The CDR3 spans 15 residues. The ends lost 3 bases at V and 5 bases at J; junction bases unmatched: 5. Germline CDR1 reads SGDLS; CDR2 reads YYNGEE. CDR3: CASSASGRAWETQYF. The CDR3 DNA reads TGTGCCAGCAGCGCTAGCGGGAGGGCTTGGGAGACCCAGTACTTC.

The chain couples TRBV19 to TRBJ2-2, with TRBD1 matching 7 bases. Germline V gene sequence: CDR1 LNHDA, CDR2 SQIVND (reference sequence). Trimming cost V 8 bases and J 5 bases; bases outside gene matches: 8. The CDR3 contains 14 residues. This CDR3 reads CASAGTAPTGELFF. Written as DNA, the CDR3 is TGTGCCAGTGCCGGGACAGCCCCTACCGGGGAGCTGTTTTTT.

There are a few counts of this clone. This chain joins TRBV19 and TRBJ1-2; tentatively, D is TRBD1 (6 bases). Trimming left V 7 bases short and J 6 bases short, with 6 bases between. The CDR3 is made up of 10 amino acids. The germline CDR1 and CDR2 sequences are LNHDA and SQIVND (reference sequence). The DNA of the CDR3 is TGTGCCAGTAAGGGGGATGGCTACACCTTC. Its translation is CASKGDGYTF. Filled out from reference TRBV19 and TRBJ1-2, the complete variable domain reads DGGITQSPKYLFRKEGQNVTLSCEQNLNHDAMYWYRQDPGQGLRLIYYSQIVNDFQKGDIAEGYSVSREKKESFPLTVTSAQKNPTAFYLCASKGDGYTFGSGTRLTVV.

J is TRBJ2-1 and V is TRBV10-3, with D possibly being TRBD1 (5 bases). Germline V gives CDR1 ENHRY, CDR2 SYGVKD. The CDR3 runs 16 residues. The ends were cut back, 4 bases at V and 0 bases at J, with 13 bases in the middle. The CDR3 loop reads CAISGSGRVSYNEQFF. The DNA for the CDR3 is TGTGCCATCAGTGGGAGTGGCAGGGTCTCCTACAATGAGCAGTTCTTC.

The chain joins TRBV25-1 to TRBJ1-1, with D perhaps matching TRBD1 (5 bases). Looked up from germline, CDR1 is MGHDK and CDR2 is SYGVNS. V lost 10 bases to trimming and J lost 5 bases, with 17 bases between them. This CDR3 region has 13 residues. The CDR3 bases are TGTGCCACCCAGGCGGGGGGGTGGACTGAAGCTTTCTTT. This gives the protein CATQAGGWTEAFF.

This chain uses TRBV2 with TRBJ1-1; possible D gene TRBD1, 5 bases. Germline V gives CDR1 SNHLY, CDR2 FYNNEI. Trimming removed 2 bases from V and 4 bases from J, with 8 bases in between. The CDR3 extends over 13 amino acids. CDR3 DNA sequence: TGTGCCAGCAGTGAACAGGGCAGCACTGAAGCTTTCTTT. As protein: CASSEQGSTEAFF.

The V call is TRBV5-5, the J call TRBJ2-1; D is ambiguous. This CDR3 has 14 residues. Trimming removed 0 bases at V and 8 bases at J, with 12 bases between. Germline CDR1 SGHKS, CDR2 YYEKEE (reference sequence). The CDR3 region is CASSLAAAWYEQFF. The CDR3 DNA is TGTGCCAGCAGCTTGGCCGCGGCGTGGTATGAGCAGTTCTTC. The variable domain in full, with the rest retrieved from reference TRBV5-5 and TRBJ2-1, is DAGVTQSPTHLIKTRGQQVTLRCSPISGHKSVSWYQQVLGQGPQFIFQYYEKEERGRGNFPDRFSARQFPNYSSELNVNALLLGDSALYLCASSLAAAWYEQFFGPGTRLTVL.

This clone has a single count. The rearrangement uses TRBV7-3 and TRBJ2-3, with D maybe TRBD2 (6 bases). Germline loops: CDR1 SGHTA, CDR2 FQGTGA. Trimming took off 3 bases at V and 3 bases at J, with 10 bases between the two ends. The CDR3 extends over 14 amino acids. In DNA, the CDR3 is TGTGCCAGCAGCTTGATGGGGGGAACAGATACGCAGTATTTT. This sequence encodes CASSLMGGTDTQYF.

The chain employs TRBV19 and TRBJ2-4, with D possibly matching TRBD1 (6 bases). The CDR3 loop spans 15 amino acids. Trimming took 5 bases from V and 0 from J, leaving 11 bases between them. Germline CDR1 LNHDA, CDR2 SQIVND (reference sequence). CDR3 loop: CASSLLRGAKNIQYF. The CDR3 DNA follows: TGTGCCAGTAGTCTCCTCAGGGGAGCCAAAAACATTCAGTACTTC.

The chain has TRBV11-1 and TRBJ2-5; D may be TRBD2 (6 bases). V dropped 5 bases and J dropped 3 bases, with 10 bases sitting between them. This CDR3 is built from 13 residues. In germline, CDR1 is SGHAT, CDR2 FQDESV (reference sequence). CDR3 bases: TGTGCCAGCAGCCCTTTAGCGGAAGAGACCCAGTACTTC. Translating gives CASSPLAEETQYF.

Only one count was recorded for this clone. The genes are TRBV4-3 and TRBJ2-2; 9 bases are a match to TRBD2. The CDR3 runs 16 residues. V lost 0 bases, J lost 6 bases, and 5 bases stayed unmatched. Germline loops: CDR1 LGHNA, CDR2 YSLEER. The CDR3 reads CASSQDWREGPGELFF. In DNA, the CDR3 is TGCGCCAGCAGCCAAGATTGGCGGGAGGGCCCCGGGGAGCTGTTTTTT.